These 31 T cell receptor beta chains were all obtained from the same sample, sequenced in a study of response to subunit inactivated influenza vaccine. Each CDR3 protein is one row after TCRdb ran MiXCR on the RT-PCR reads. The data hold roughly 650,000 distinct CDR3 sequences, with more than 15% observed a single time. This specimen was PBMCs from blood, taken approximately 12 days after vaccination. Receptors originate from a man aged 45-65 years who received an inactivated influenza vaccine.

CDR3 in amino acids: CASSHQIDTQYF. CDR3 nucleotide sequence: TGTGCCAGCAGCCACCAGATAGATACGCAGTATTTT. This chain connects TRBV7-8 to TRBJ2-3; no firm D call. The V gene's germline CDR1 is SGHVS and CDR2 FQNEAQ. V lost 5 bases and J lost 5, with 8 bases in between. The CDR3 length is 12 residues.

The rearrangement joins TRBV5-5 to TRBJ2-3, with D possibly being TRBD1 or TRBD2 (6 bases each). Germline V gives CDR1 SGHKS, CDR2 YYEKEE (reference sequence). With 0 bases removed from V and 4 bases from J, the gap between germline ends came to 15 bases. The CDR3 runs 16 residues. The CDR3, as DNA: TGTGCCAGCAGCTTGGGGGGGGCCAGCAGCTCAGATACGCAGTATTTT. Residues: CASSLGGASSSDTQYF.

This clonotype occurred many times. The J gene is TRBJ2-3, the V gene TRBV5-1; TRBD2 agrees at 11 bases. The CDR3 has 18 amino acids. Germline V gene lookup returns CDR1 SGHRS and CDR2 YFSETQ. Trimming cost V 3 bases and J 6 bases; bases outside gene matches: 15. The CDR3: CASSYGVGGLAGMDTQYF. CDR3 DNA sequence: TGCGCCAGCAGCTATGGCGTTGGAGGACTAGCGGGTATGGATACGCAGTATTTT.

The rearrangement links TRBV4-1 to TRBJ2-5, with unresolved D. The V gene lost 0 bases and the J gene lost 5 bases, with 13 bases spanning the gap. The germline V gene encodes CDR1 MGHRA and CDR2 YSYEKL. The CDR3 has 15 residues. CDR3 in DNA: TGCGCCAGCAGCCAAGACCCGGTACCTGGGGAGACCCAGTACTTC. Translating gives CASSQDPVPGETQYF.

In this sample, this clonotype turned up a few times. J is TRBJ2-7 and V is TRBV29-1; D possibly corresponds to TRBD1 (6 bases). The germline V gene encodes CDR1 SQVTM and CDR2 ANQGSEA. The CDR3 contains 12 residues. The germline V and J ends were trimmed by 4 bases and 7 bases, with 14 bases remaining between them. CDR3 coding DNA: TGCAGCGTTGCCAGGGGTATAGAAGAGCAGTACTTC. The encoded protein is CSVARGIEEQYF.

This clonotype was detected a few times. V usage is TRBV20-1 and J usage is TRBJ2-7; D is uncertain. The length of the CDR3 is 12 residues. V lost 2 bases and J 3 bases, leaving 8 bases between the germline ends. Germline CDR1 DFQATT, CDR2 SNEGSKA (reference sequence). The CDR3 loop reads CSARWQNYEQYF. CDR3 bases: TGCAGTGCTAGATGGCAGAACTACGAGCAGTACTTC.

This clonotype was recorded at least ten times. Written as DNA, the CDR3 is TGCAGCGTTGATCCAGGCGGGGTCTCCTACGAGCAGTACTTC. It encodes CSVDPGGVSYEQYF. V and J are TRBV29-1 and TRBJ2-7; D perhaps matches TRBD2 (6 bases). CDR1 SQVTM and CDR2 ANQGSEA come from the germline V gene. With 3 bases removed from V and 0 bases from J, the gap between germline ends came to 12 bases. CDR3 length equals 14 residues.

The sample holds a few counts of this clonotype. J is TRBJ2-5 and V is TRBV12-3 or TRBV12-4; a weak D match, TRBD2 (5 bases). The CDR3 length is 15 residues. V lost 3 bases to trimming and J lost 2 bases, with 13 bases between them. Here the CDR3 reads CASSLRGSRQETQYF. For the CDR3, the DNA is TGTGCCAGCAGTTTGCGAGGGTCTAGACAAGAGACCCAGTACTTC.

This clonotype was picked up a small number of times. V usage is TRBV5-1 and J usage is TRBJ2-1; D is ambiguous. The V end was cut by 1 base, the J end by 2 bases, with 4 bases between. The CDR3 covers 13 residues. CDR1 and CDR2 from the germline V gene are SGHRS and YFSETQ. The chain's CDR3 is CASSLNTYNEQFF. The CDR3 DNA sequence: TGCGCCAGCAGCTTGAACACCTACAATGAGCAGTTCTTC. Full variable domain (outside the CDR3, taken from reference TRBV5-1 and TRBJ2-1): KAGVTQTPRYLIKTRGQQVTLSCSPISGHRSVSWYQQTPGQGLQFLFEYFSETQRNKGNFPGRFSGRQFSNSRSEMNVSTLELGDSALYLCASSLNTYNEQFFGPGTRLTVL.

The table lists this clonotype with many counts. The chain employs TRBV29-1 and TRBJ1-2; D gene unclear. Germline values: CDR1 SQVTM, CDR2 ANQGSEA. The length of the CDR3 is 12 residues. V lost 4 bases, J lost 2 bases, and 8 bases lay in between. CDR3 in amino acids: CSVGPGNYGYTF. The CDR3 nucleotides are TGCAGCGTTGGTCCGGGAAACTATGGCTACACCTTC.

This clonotype was counted between two and nine times. For the CDR3, the DNA is TGCGCCAGCAGCCAAGGGGGGGGCAGGGGGAATACTGAAGCTTTCTTT. The encoded protein is CASSQGGGRGNTEAFF. The chain recombines TRBV4-1 with TRBJ1-1; 7 nucleotides agree with TRBD1. The CDR3 totals 16 residues. Per the germline V gene, CDR1 is MGHRA and CDR2 is YSYEKL. The V segment lost 1 base and the J segment 5 bases; nucleotides outside the gene matches: 10.

This clonotype turned up a few times. A much larger clonotype is one base distant, so this may be a read error. The CDR3 sequence: CASRYNEQFF. The CDR3 DNA reads TGTGCCAGCAGGTACAATGAGCAGTTCTTC. V gene TRBV2 combines with J gene TRBJ2-1; D call uncertain. The CDR3 totals 10 residues. V lost 6 bases, J lost 4 bases, and 1 base lay in between. The germline V gene encodes CDR1 SNHLY and CDR2 FYNNEI.

This clonotype was found many times. V usage is TRBV5-1 and J usage is TRBJ2-3; D remains unclear. CDR1 is SGHRS, CDR2 YFSETQ, per germline. The CDR3 totals 16 residues. V lost 4 bases to trimming and J lost 6 bases, with 21 bases between them. This CDR3 is CASSPAPGRLRDTQYF. The CDR3 nucleotides are TGCGCCAGCAGCCCCGCCCCAGGCCGGTTGCGCGATACGCAGTATTTT.

This clonotype came up once. The rearrangement links TRBV15 to TRBJ1-3; tentatively, D is TRBD1 (6 bases). Germline V gene data show CDR1 as LNHNV and CDR2 as YYDKDF (reference sequence). V lost 5 bases, J lost 2 bases, and 10 bases lay in between. The CDR3 covers 14 residues. Here the CDR3 DNA reads TGTGCCACCAGCGATACAGGGACTGGAAACACCATATATTTT. Translated, it gives CATSDTGTGNTIYF. The full variable domain, rest sourced from reference TRBV15 and TRBJ1-3, is DAMVIQNPRYQVTQFGKPVTLSCSQTLNHNVMYWYQQKSSQAPKLLFHYYDKDFNNEADTPDNFQSRRPNTSFCFLDIRSPGLGDTAMYLCATSDTGTGNTIYFGEGSWLTVV.

This clonotype appeared a few times. V usage is TRBV28 and J usage is TRBJ2-7; 7 bases map to TRBD1. J lost 0 bases, V lost 2 bases, and 13 bases had no gene match. CDR3 length equals 18 residues. Looked up from germline, CDR1 is MDHEN and CDR2 is SYDVKM. CDR3 in amino acids: CASSLVSGTEPHSYEQYF. DNA for the CDR3: TGTGCCAGCAGTTTAGTATCCGGGACAGAACCCCACTCCTACGAGCAGTACTTC.

This clonotype was counted a single time. DNA for the CDR3: TGTGCCAGCAGTTTATCGGGCGCAGAAACAGATACGCAGTATTTT. As protein: CASSLSGAETDTQYF. This chain uses TRBV27 with TRBJ2-3; D is uncertain. There are 15 residues in the CDR3. Germline V gene sequence: CDR1 MNHEY, CDR2 SMNVEV (reference sequence). V shed 0 bases and J shed 3 bases, with 10 bases lying between them.

V usage is TRBV20-1 and J usage is TRBJ2-1; 10 bases are shared with TRBD2. This CDR3 spans 15 amino acids. In germline, CDR1 is DFQATT, CDR2 SNEGSKA (reference sequence). J lost 3 bases, V lost 1 base, and 3 bases had no gene match. CDR3 loop: CSARVIAGGYNEQFF. As DNA, the CDR3 is TGCAGTGCTAGAGTTATAGCGGGAGGCTACAATGAGCAGTTCTTC.

This clonotype has only a few counts. The CDR3 spells CASSPRLAWGEDIQYF. The CDR3 bases are TGTGCCAGCAGCCCTCGACTAGCATGGGGTGAGGACATTCAGTACTTC. This rearrangement joins TRBV27 to TRBJ2-4; 7 bases agree with TRBD2. The CDR3 runs 16 residues. V was clipped by 6 bases and J by 8 bases; unmatched bases: 16. The germline V gene encodes CDR1 MNHEY and CDR2 SMNVEV (reference sequence).

The chain employs TRBV5-1 and TRBJ1-3; D remains unclear. Germline V gene data show CDR1 as SGHRS and CDR2 as YFSETQ. The V end lost 0 bases, the J end lost 0 bases, and 10 bases lay between the germline ends. There are 16 residues in the CDR3. The CDR3: CASSLEGSVSGNTIYF. In nucleotides, the CDR3 is TGCGCCAGCAGCTTGGAAGGCAGCGTCTCTGGAAACACCATATATTTT.

This clonotype was seen repeatedly, ten times or more. The chain combines TRBV12-3 or TRBV12-4 with TRBJ2-3; 8 nucleotides align to TRBD1. Trimming took 6 bases from V and 6 from J; bases not matched to a gene: 5. The CDR3 covers 13 residues. The CDR3, as DNA: TGTGCCAGCAGATCGACAGGGGCCGATACGCAGTATTTT. Translation: CASRSTGADTQYF.

The table lists this clonotype with a few counts. The gene calls are TRBV6-1 and TRBJ2-1; 15 bases are a match to TRBD2. Germline loops: CDR1 MNHNS, CDR2 SASEGT. The CDR3 runs 16 residues. Unmatched junction bases numbered 9, after V lost 6 bases and J lost 9 bases. CDR3 sequence: CASRRTSGRVEGEQFF. In DNA, the CDR3 is TGTGCCAGCAGGAGGACTAGCGGGAGGGTAGAGGGTGAGCAGTTCTTC.

There are a few counts of this clonotype. The rearrangement joins TRBV11-2 to TRBJ2-5, with 8 bases aligning to TRBD1. The CDR3 sequence is 16 residues long. After removal of 1 base from V and 5 bases from J, the junction contained 9 bases not matched to a gene. Germline CDR1 SGHAT, CDR2 FQNNGV. The CDR3 spells CASSLVRDRGAETQYF. The CDR3 nucleotides are TGTGCCAGCAGCTTAGTACGAGACAGGGGAGCGGAGACCCAGTACTTC.

The chain employs TRBV12-3 or TRBV12-4 and TRBJ2-6; D may match TRBD1 or TRBD2 (5 bases each). The CDR3 is 13 residues long. Trimming cost V 8 bases and J 4 bases, with 9 bases left between them. The CDR3 bases are TGTGCCAGCCGGAGGACAGGGGCCAACGTCCTGACTTTC. The encoded protein is CASRRTGANVLTF.

This rearrangement joins TRBV29-1 to TRBJ2-7; 10 nucleotides align to TRBD2. J gave up 1 base and V 6 bases, and 6 bases lay outside the gene matches. The CDR3 consists of 14 residues. Germline CDR1 SQVTM, CDR2 ANQGSEA. The CDR3, as DNA: TGCAGCGTCAGAGGACTAGCGGAATCCTACGAGCAGTACTTC. It translates to CSVRGLAESYEQYF.

This CDR3 is CASSLTDNNQPQHF. The CDR3 DNA sequence: TGTGCCAGCAGCTTAACCGACAACAATCAGCCCCAGCATTTT. The V gene is TRBV7-9, the J gene TRBJ1-5; D is uncertain. CDR3 length equals 14 residues. Trimming shortened V by 2 bases and J by 3 bases, and 8 bases separated the two germline ends. Per germline, CDR1 SEHNR and CDR2 FQNEAQ (reference sequence).

This chain links TRBV6-2 or TRBV6-3 with TRBJ2-5; tentatively, D is TRBD1 or TRBD2 (5 bases each). Trimming pared 2 bases from V and 2 bases from J, leaving 12 bases between. There are 15 residues in the CDR3. In germline, CDR1 is MNHEY, CDR2 SVGEGT. The CDR3 loop reads CASSYGGRRQETQYF. The CDR3, as DNA: TGTGCCAGCAGTTACGGGGGACGGCGACAAGAGACCCAGTACTTC.

The chain uses TRBV20-1 and TRBJ2-1; TRBD2 might be the D (7 bases). The V gene's germline CDR1 is DFQATT and CDR2 SNEGSKA (reference sequence). This CDR3 contains 16 residues. With 1 base removed from V and 8 bases from J, the gap between germline ends came to 21 bases. DNA for the CDR3: TGCAGTGCTAGAGCCCCTGGGGGGGCCCTATCGCATGAGCAGTTCTTC. It yields the protein CSARAPGGALSHEQFF.

This clonotype was seen a few times. V and J are TRBV5-6 and TRBJ2-1; 9 nucleotides align to TRBD1. The CDR3 runs 15 residues. V was clipped by 0 bases and J by 8 bases; unmatched bases: 6. Germline V gene sequence: CDR1 SGHDT, CDR2 YYEEEE. CDR3 region: CASSLGPDRGYEQFF. For the CDR3, the DNA is TGTGCCAGCAGCTTGGGGCCCGACAGGGGGTATGAGCAGTTCTTC.

The sample holds many counts of this clonotype. The gene calls are TRBV29-1 and TRBJ2-1; D perhaps matches TRBD1 (5 bases). Germline loops: CDR1 SQVTM, CDR2 ANQGSEA. The length of the CDR3 is 13 residues. Trimming cost V 5 bases and J 6 bases, with 14 bases left between them. The CDR3: CSVRQGRGNEQFF. DNA for the CDR3: TGCAGCGTTCGCCAGGGAAGGGGCAATGAGCAGTTCTTC.

This clonotype has only a few counts. This sequence joins TRBV2 and TRBJ2-4, with D possibly being TRBD1 or TRBD2 (5 bases each). Germline assignment: CDR1 SNHLY and CDR2 FYNNEI. CDR3 length equals 16 residues. V lost 1 base and J 1 base, leaving 11 bases between the germline ends. The CDR3 region is CASSEGRGPAKNIQYF. In DNA form, the CDR3 reads TGTGCCAGCAGTGAAGGACGGGGACCGGCCAAAAACATTCAGTACTTC.

The chain links TRBV5-1 to TRBJ1-2; TRBD1 agrees at 11 bases. The germline CDR1 and CDR2 sequences are SGHRS and YFSETQ. The CDR3 totals 15 residues. The trim removed 0 bases at V and 5 bases at J, leaving 3 bases unmatched. CDR3 sequence (DNA): TGCGCCAGCAGCTTGGGGACAGGGGGCTCTTATGGCTACACCTTC. Protein: CASSLGTGGSYGYTF.